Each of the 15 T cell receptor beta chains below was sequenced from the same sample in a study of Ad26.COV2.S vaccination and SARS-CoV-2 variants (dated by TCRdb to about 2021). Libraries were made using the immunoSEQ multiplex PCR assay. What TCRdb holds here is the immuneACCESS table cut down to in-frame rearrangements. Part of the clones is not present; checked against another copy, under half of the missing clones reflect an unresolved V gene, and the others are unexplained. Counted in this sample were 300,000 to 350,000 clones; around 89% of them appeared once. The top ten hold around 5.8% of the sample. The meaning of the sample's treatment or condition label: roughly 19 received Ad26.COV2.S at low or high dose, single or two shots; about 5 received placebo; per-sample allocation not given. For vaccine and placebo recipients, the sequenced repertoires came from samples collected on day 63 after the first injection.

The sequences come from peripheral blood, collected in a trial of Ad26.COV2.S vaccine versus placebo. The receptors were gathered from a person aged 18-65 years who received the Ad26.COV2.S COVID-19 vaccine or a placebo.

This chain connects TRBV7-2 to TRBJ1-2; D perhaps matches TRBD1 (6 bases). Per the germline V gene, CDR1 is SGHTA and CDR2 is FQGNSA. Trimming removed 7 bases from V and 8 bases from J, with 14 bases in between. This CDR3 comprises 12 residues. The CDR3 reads CASTLDSTGYTF. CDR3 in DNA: TGTGCCAGCACCTTGGACAGTACCGGCTACACCTTC.

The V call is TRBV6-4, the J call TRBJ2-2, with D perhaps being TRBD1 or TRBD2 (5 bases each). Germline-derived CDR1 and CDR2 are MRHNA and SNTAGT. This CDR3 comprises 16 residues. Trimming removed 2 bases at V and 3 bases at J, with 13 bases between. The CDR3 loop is CASSDVLRGDTGELFF. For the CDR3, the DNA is TGTGCCAGCAGTGACGTCCTGAGAGGGGACACCGGGGAGCTGTTTTTT.

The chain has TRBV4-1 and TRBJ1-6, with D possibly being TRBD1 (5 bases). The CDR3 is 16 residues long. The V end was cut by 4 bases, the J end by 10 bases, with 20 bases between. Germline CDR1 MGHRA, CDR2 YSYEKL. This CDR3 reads CASSPEGTSRQSPLHF. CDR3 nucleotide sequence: TGCGCCAGCAGCCCGGAGGGGACTTCGAGGCAATCACCCCTCCACTTT.

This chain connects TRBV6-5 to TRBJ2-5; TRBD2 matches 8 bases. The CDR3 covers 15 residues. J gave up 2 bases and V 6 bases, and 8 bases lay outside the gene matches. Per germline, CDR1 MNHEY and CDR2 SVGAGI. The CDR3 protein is CASRRISGVQETQYF. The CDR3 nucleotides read TGTGCCAGCAGAAGGATTAGCGGGGTACAAGAGACCCAGTACTTC.

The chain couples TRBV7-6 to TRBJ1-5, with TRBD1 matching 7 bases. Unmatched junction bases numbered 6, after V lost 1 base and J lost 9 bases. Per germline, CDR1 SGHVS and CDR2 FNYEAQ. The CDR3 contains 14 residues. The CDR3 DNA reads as TGTGCCAGCAGCTTAGGGGGGACAGTCCGGCCCCAGCATTTT. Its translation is CASSLGGTVRPQHF.

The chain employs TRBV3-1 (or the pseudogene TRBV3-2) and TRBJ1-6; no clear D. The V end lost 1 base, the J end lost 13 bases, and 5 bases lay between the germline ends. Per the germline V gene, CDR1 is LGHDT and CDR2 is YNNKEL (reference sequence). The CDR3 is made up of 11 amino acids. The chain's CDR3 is CASSQGPPLHF. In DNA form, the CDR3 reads TGTGCCAGCAGCCAAGGACCCCCCCTCCACTTT.

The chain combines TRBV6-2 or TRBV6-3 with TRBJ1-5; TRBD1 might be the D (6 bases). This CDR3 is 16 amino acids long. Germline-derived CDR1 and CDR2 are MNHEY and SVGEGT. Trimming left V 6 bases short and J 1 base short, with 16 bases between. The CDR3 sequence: CASSRTGTQSNQPQHF. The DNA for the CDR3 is TGTGCCAGCAGCCGTACCGGGACACAAAGCAATCAGCCCCAGCATTTT.

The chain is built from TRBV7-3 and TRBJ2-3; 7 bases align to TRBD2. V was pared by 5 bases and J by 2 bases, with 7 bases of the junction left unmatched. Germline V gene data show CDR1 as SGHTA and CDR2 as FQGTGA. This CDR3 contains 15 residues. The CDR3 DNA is TGTGCCAGCAGCCCCGAGGAGCGGGACACAGATACGCAGTATTTT. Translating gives CASSPEERDTDTQYF.

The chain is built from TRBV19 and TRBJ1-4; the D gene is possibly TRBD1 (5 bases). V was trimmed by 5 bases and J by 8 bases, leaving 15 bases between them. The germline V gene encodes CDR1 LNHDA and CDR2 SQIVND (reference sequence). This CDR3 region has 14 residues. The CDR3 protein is CASSWGRGDEKLFF. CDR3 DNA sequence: TGTGCCAGTAGTTGGGGGAGGGGAGACGAAAAACTGTTTTTT.

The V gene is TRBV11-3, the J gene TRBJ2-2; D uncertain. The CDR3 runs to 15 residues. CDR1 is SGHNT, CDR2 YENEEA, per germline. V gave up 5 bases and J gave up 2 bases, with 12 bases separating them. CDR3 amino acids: CASSQTTQNTGELFF. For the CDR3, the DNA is TGTGCCAGCAGCCAAACCACACAAAACACCGGGGAGCTGTTTTTT.

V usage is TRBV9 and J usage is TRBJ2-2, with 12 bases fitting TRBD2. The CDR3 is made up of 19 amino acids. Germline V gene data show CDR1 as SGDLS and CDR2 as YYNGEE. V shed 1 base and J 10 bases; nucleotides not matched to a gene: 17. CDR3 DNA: TGTGCCAGCAGCGTATCGGCTAGCGGGAGGGAAATTATAACCAAGGAGCTGTTTTTT. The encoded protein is CASSVSASGREIITKELFF.

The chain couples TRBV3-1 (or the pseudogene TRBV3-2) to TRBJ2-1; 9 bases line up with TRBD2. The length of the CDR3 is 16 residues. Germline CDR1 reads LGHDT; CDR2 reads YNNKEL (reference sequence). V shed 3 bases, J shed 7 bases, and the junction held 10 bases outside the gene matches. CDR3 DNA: TGTGCCAGCAGCCACCAGACTAGCGGAAGAGGGAATGAGCAGTTCTTC. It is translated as CASSHQTSGRGNEQFF.

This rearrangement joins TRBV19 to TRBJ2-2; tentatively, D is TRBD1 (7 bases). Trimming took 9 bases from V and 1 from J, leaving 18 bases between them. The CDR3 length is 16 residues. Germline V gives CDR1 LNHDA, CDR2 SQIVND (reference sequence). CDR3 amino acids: CASTGAGTENTGELFF. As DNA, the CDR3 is TGTGCCAGCACGGGGGCCGGGACAGAGAACACCGGGGAGCTGTTTTTT.

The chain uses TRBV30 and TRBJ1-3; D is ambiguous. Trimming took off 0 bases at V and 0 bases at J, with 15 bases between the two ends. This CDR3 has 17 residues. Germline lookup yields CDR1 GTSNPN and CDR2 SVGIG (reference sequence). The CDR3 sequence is CAWSVWSGGPSGNTIYF. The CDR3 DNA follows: TGTGCCTGGAGTGTTTGGTCAGGAGGGCCCTCTGGAAACACCATATATTTT.

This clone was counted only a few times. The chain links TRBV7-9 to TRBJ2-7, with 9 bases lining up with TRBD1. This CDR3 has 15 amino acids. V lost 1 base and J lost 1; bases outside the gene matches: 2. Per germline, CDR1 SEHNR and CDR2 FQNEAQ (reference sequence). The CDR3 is CASSLVGTGSYEQYF. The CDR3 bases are TGTGCCAGCAGCTTAGTGGGGACAGGGTCCTACGAGCAGTACTTC.